This TCR beta chain was observed in a study of blood T cell repertoires in COVID-19. TCRdb's copy holds only in-frame clones and misses some; the assay was immunoSEQ multiplex PCR. The top ten hold 1.5% to 2% of the sample, which has about 300,000 clones, roughly nine tenths seen once. Unmatched junction bases numbered 3, after V lost 0 bases and J lost 7 bases. Germline V lookup: CDR1 SGHRS, CDR2 YFSETQ. This CDR3 spans 14 amino acids. Sequenced material: peripheral blood. The chain combines TRBV5-1 with TRBJ2-1, with 8 nucleotides matching TRBD2. The receptor was isolated from a woman in her 30s with COVID-19, enrolled during active disease. CDR3 sequence: CASSLVAGQNEQFF. For the CDR3, the DNA is TGCGCCAGCAGCTTGGTAGCGGGGCAAAATGAGCAGTTCTTC.